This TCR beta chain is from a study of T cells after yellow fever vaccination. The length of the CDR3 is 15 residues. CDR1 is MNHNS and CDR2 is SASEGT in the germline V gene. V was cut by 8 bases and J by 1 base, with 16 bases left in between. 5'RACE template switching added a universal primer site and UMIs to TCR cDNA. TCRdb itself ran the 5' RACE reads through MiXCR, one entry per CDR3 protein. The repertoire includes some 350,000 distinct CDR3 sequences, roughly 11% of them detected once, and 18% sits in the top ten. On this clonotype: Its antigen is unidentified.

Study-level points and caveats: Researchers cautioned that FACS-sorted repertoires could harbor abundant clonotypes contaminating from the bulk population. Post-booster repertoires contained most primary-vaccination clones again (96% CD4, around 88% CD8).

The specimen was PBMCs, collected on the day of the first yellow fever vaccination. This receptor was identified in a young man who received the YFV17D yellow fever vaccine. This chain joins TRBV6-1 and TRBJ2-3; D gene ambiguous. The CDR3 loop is CASPYWGLGTDTQYF. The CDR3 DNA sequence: TGTGCCAGCCCGTACTGGGGTCTGGGCACAGATACGCAGTATTTT.